This T cell receptor (beta chain) comes out of a study of PD-1 blockade in classical Hodgkin lymphoma. Study-wide context: Patients in the cohort were put on intravenous nivolumab, 3 mg/kg every 2 weeks.

A word on this clone: The target antigen is unknown.

Method: immunoSEQ multiplex PCR; TCRdb's copy keeps in-frame clones and lacks some. This table has over 70,000 clones, 75% to 95% appearing once. Overall study findings and caveats: Complete responders matched newly diagnosed patients in baseline diversity.

Indicated time point: cycle 4 day 1 (C4D1), after less than seven weeks of nivolumab. Brentuximab vedotin exposure varied, and every patient relapsed after autologous stem cell transplantation. Source: peripheral blood mononuclear cells (PBMCs), taken before the fourth cycle of nivolumab. This receptor was identified in a human donor with classical Hodgkin lymphoma.

The CDR3 loop reads CASSIDRAPGALHF. Written as DNA, the CDR3 is TGTGCCAGTAGTATCGACAGGGCCCCCGGGGCCCTCCACTTT. This chain links TRBV19 with TRBJ1-6; 7 bases fit TRBD1. Germline values: CDR1 LNHDA, CDR2 SQIVND (reference sequence). Losses at the gene ends were 3 bases for V and 14 bases for J; bases not matched to a gene: 10. CDR3 size: 14 residues.